The 14 T cell receptor beta chains listed next were all sequenced from one sample in a study of T cell repertoires in cytomegalovirus infection. One entry per CDR3 protein results from TCRdb running MiXCR on the reads. The table lists 200,000 to 250,000 distinct CDR3 sequences, approximately 38% of them singletons. The antigens of these receptors remain unknown. Sequencing was performed on CD8+ T cells from cultured PBMCs, taken from culture after CMV antigen stimulation. The receptors stem from a human donor in good health (CMV status not recorded). Some clones in this sample may be carry-over from other donors' samples.

The gene calls are TRBV19 and TRBJ2-5; tentative D call: TRBD1 (6 bases). V dropped 1 base and J dropped 7 bases, with 13 bases sitting between them. The CDR3 is 14 residues long. The germline V gene has CDR1 LNHDA and CDR2 SQIVND (reference sequence). CDR3 protein: CASSIGGGHGTQYF. CDR3 in DNA: TGTGCCAGTAGTATAGGAGGGGGTCATGGGACCCAGTACTTC.

The V gene is TRBV29-1, the J gene TRBJ2-7; D perhaps matches TRBD2 (6 bases). The CDR3 has 14 residues. In germline, CDR1 is SQVTM, CDR2 ANQGSEA. Deletions cut 0 bases from V and 2 bases from J, with 11 bases between. The CDR3 is CSVEEAGTTYEQYF. The CDR3 bases are TGCAGCGTTGAAGAGGCGGGAACCACCTACGAGCAGTACTTC.

Comments on this clonotype: Because the CDR3 is missing its conserved closing phenylalanine or tryptophan, this is likely a read error. This chain uses TRBV7-3 with TRBJ2-1, with 11 nucleotides matching TRBD2. CDR1 and CDR2 (germline): SGHTA, FQGTGA. CDR3 length: 16 residues. Germline trimming cut 5 bases from V and 7 bases from J; bases unmatched to any gene: 10. CDR3 DNA: TGTGCCAGCAGCACGATAGCGGGGGGGCCCTCTAATGAGCAGTTCTTA. This codes for CASSTIAGGPSNEQFL.

The chain couples TRBV4-1 to TRBJ2-2; D could derive from TRBD1 or TRBD2 (6 bases each). The CDR3 extends over 18 amino acids. V lost 0 bases and J 4 bases, leaving 18 bases between the germline ends. Germline CDR1 and CDR2: MGHRA and YSYEKL. The CDR3 region has the DNA TGCGCCAGCAGCCAAGAAGGGGGTTGGGGAGGCGGCACCGGGGAGCTGTTTTTT. It is translated as CASSQEGGWGGGTGELFF.

This clonotype was counted at least ten times. The chain combines TRBV7-8 with TRBJ1-5; D is unclear. Trimming shortened V by 5 bases and J by 0 bases, and 14 bases separated the two germline ends. The germline gives CDR1 SGHVS, CDR2 FQNEAQ. CDR3 length: 16 amino acids. In DNA, the CDR3 is TGTGCCAGCAGCCCTACCAAAATCTATAGCAATCAGCCCCAGCATTTT. Translated: CASSPTKIYSNQPQHF.

The CDR3 sequence is CASSLAIGSEAFF. The CDR3 nucleotides are TGTGCCAGCAGCTTAGCGATTGGTAGTGAAGCTTTCTTT. The chain employs TRBV7-4 and TRBJ1-1, with D unclear. Germline V CDR1 and CDR2: SGHVT, SQSDAQ. The CDR3 sequence is 13 residues long. V was pared by 0 bases and J by 7 bases, with 9 bases between.

This clonotype has ten or more counts. The J gene is TRBJ2-1, the V gene TRBV7-8; 11 bases match TRBD2. Trimming at V came to 0 bases and at J to 9 bases, leaving 16 bases not matched to a gene. Germline CDR1 and CDR2: SGHVS and FQNEAQ. The CDR3 consists of 19 residues. DNA for the CDR3: TGTGCCAGCAGCTTAGCGCTCATAGCGGGAGGGCCTGATTATGGTGAGCAGTTCTTC. This gives the protein CASSLALIAGGPDYGEQFF. Based on the CDR3 plus reference TRBV7-8 and TRBJ2-1, the full variable domain is GAGVSQSPRYKVAKRGQDVALRCDPISGHVSLFWYQQALGQGPEFLTYFQNEAQLDKSGLPSDRFFAERPEGSVSTLKIQRTQQEDSAVYLCASSLALIAGGPDYGEQFFGPGTRLTVL.

A word on this clonotype: A junction boundary mismatches the germline segment, possibly from a read error. V is TRBV25-1 and J is TRBJ2-7; D not resolved. CDR1 and CDR2 (germline): MGHDK, SYGVNS. This CDR3 is 14 amino acids long. The CDR3 sequence is CVSSERYRSYEQYF. CDR3 nucleotides: TGTGTCAGCAGTGAACGGTATAGGAGCTACGAGCAGTACTTC.

This chain joins TRBV19 and TRBJ2-3; the match to TRBD2 covers 14 bases. The CDR3 is made up of 17 amino acids. V gave up 5 bases and J gave up 6 bases; unmatched junction bases: 10. Per the germline V gene, CDR1 is LNHDA and CDR2 is SQIVND (reference sequence). The CDR3 loop is CASSLSRGLAGEDTQYF. DNA for the CDR3: TGTGCCAGTAGTCTCAGCAGGGGACTAGCGGGAGAGGATACGCAGTATTTT.

The chain combines TRBV19 with TRBJ2-1; 7 bases align to TRBD1. There are 12 residues in the CDR3. CDR1 and CDR2 from the germline V gene are LNHDA and SQIVND (reference sequence). Germline trimming cut 7 bases from V and 8 bases from J; bases unmatched to any gene: 5. The CDR3 reads CASTHRGHEQFF. The DNA for the CDR3 is TGTGCCAGTACCCACAGGGGTCATGAGCAGTTCTTC. Complete variable domain (other parts from reference TRBV19 and TRBJ2-1): DGGITQSPKYLFRKEGQNVTLSCEQNLNHDAMYWYRQDPGQGLRLIYYSQIVNDFQKGDIAEGYSVSREKKESFPLTVTSAQKNPTAFYLCASTHRGHEQFFGPGTRLTVL.

The table lists this clonotype with a few counts. This chain links TRBV20-1 with TRBJ2-1; TRBD2 matches at 16 bases. V trimming: 8 bases; J trimming: 4 bases; junction bases outside the gene matches: 5. The CDR3 length is 15 residues. Germline V lookup: CDR1 DFQATT, CDR2 SNEGSKA (reference sequence). The CDR3 region is CSLGTSGRAYNEQFF. CDR3 DNA: TGCAGTCTTGGGACTAGCGGGAGGGCGTACAATGAGCAGTTCTTC.

The gene calls are TRBV11-2 and TRBJ2-7; D is unclear. This CDR3 region has 18 residues. The V and J ends lost 0 bases and 12 bases respectively, with 30 bases between them. Germline values: CDR1 SGHAT, CDR2 FQNNGV. The CDR3, as DNA: TGTGCCAGCAGCTTAGACCGGATCAAGGGTAATTCCTTCTACGAGACGTACTTC. Amino acid sequence: CASSLDRIKGNSFYETYF.

This clonotype appeared a few times. The chain recombines TRBV20-1 with TRBJ1-2, with 9 bases aligning to TRBD1. This CDR3 comprises 14 residues. V lost 6 bases and J lost 1; bases outside the gene matches: 6. Germline V CDR1 and CDR2: DFQATT, SNEGSKA (reference sequence). DNA for the CDR3: TGCAGTGCGACAGGGGGTGAAGATAACTATGGCTACACCTTC. Translation: CSATGGEDNYGYTF.

This clonotype was counted between two and nine times. The chain links TRBV7-8 to TRBJ2-5; 13 bases align to TRBD2. Per the germline V gene, CDR1 is SGHVS and CDR2 is FQNEAQ. V lost 3 bases to trimming and J lost 5 bases; unmatched junction nucleotides: 9. The CDR3 is 17 amino acids. In DNA form, the CDR3 reads TGTGCCAGCAGCTTGGGGCAGACTAGCGGGAGGAGGGAGACCCAGTACTTC. Its protein product is CASSLGQTSGRRETQYF.